The 25 T cell receptor beta chains listed next were all sequenced from one sample in a study of T cell responses to AZD1222 COVID-19 vaccine. TCRdb's copy holds only in-frame clones and misses some; the assay was immunoSEQ multiplex PCR. The sample lists about 120,000 clones; more than 70% were seen once. Specimen: peripheral blood, collected 28 days after the second AZD1222 dose. The receptors come from an adult who received the AZD1222 COVID-19 vaccine.

The genes are TRBV19 and TRBJ2-7, with 7 bases fitting TRBD2. CDR3 length equals 15 residues. V shed 3 bases, J shed 3 bases, and the junction held 8 bases outside the gene matches. CDR1 is LNHDA, CDR2 SQIVND, per germline (reference sequence). The CDR3 loop reads CASSIGGRGFYEQYF. The CDR3 DNA sequence: TGTGCCAGTAGTATCGGGGGGAGAGGGTTCTACGAGCAGTACTTC.

The rearrangement joins TRBV6-1 to TRBJ2-2; D gene unclear. CDR3 length: 15 amino acids. Trimming took 2 bases from V and 6 from J, leaving 13 bases between them. The germline CDR1 and CDR2 sequences are MNHNS and SASEGT. CDR3 DNA: TGTGCCAGCAGTGAAATCAGGCGCCCACCCGGGGAGCTGTTTTTT. It specifies CASSEIRRPPGELFF.

The chain combines TRBV6-5 with TRBJ1-5; tentative D call: TRBD1 (6 bases). Germline CDR1 is MNHEY and CDR2 is SVGAGI. The CDR3 spans 13 residues. V gave up 5 bases and J gave up 7 bases, with 12 bases separating them. The CDR3 reads CASSILRGQPQHF. Written as DNA, the CDR3 is TGTGCCAGCAGTATCCTCAGGGGCCAGCCCCAGCATTTT.

The rearrangement uses TRBV3-1 (or the pseudogene TRBV3-2) and TRBJ2-3; 12 bases are a match to TRBD2. Trimming cost V 0 bases and J 0 bases; bases outside gene matches: 1. The CDR3 covers 17 residues. The V gene's germline CDR1 is LGHDT and CDR2 YNNKEL (reference sequence). The CDR3 here is CASSQEGTSGSTDTQYF. CDR3 sequence (DNA): TGTGCCAGCAGCCAAGAAGGGACTAGCGGGAGCACAGATACGCAGTATTTT.

V usage is TRBV4-3 and J usage is TRBJ1-5; 8 bases align to TRBD1. The CDR3 sequence is 15 residues long. Germline CDR1 reads LGHNA; CDR2 reads YSLEER. V shed 3 bases and J 9 bases; nucleotides not matched to a gene: 10. This CDR3 is CASSQTDRAGAPQHF. In nucleotides, the CDR3 is TGCGCCAGCAGCCAGACGGACAGGGCGGGTGCGCCCCAGCATTTT.

The chain carries TRBV5-1 and TRBJ1-5; D might be TRBD1 (6 bases). This CDR3 region has 14 residues. Germline lookup yields CDR1 SGHRS and CDR2 YFSETQ. Trimming took off 5 bases at V and 3 bases at J, with 12 bases between the two ends. CDR3 sequence reads: CASSQQGDNQPQHF. CDR3 bases: TGCGCCAGCAGTCAACAGGGAGACAATCAGCCCCAGCATTTT.

This clone is labeled as hyperexpanded. The chain joins TRBV30 to TRBJ2-7, with no clear D. Trimming removed 2 bases at V and 0 bases at J, with 11 bases between. The germline CDR1 and CDR2 sequences are GTSNPN and SVGIG (reference sequence). The CDR3 sequence is 14 residues long. The CDR3 loop reads CAWSSRSYSYEQYF. DNA for the CDR3: TGTGCCTGGAGTTCTCGCTCCTACTCCTACGAGCAGTACTTC.

The chain employs TRBV27 and TRBJ2-5; D may be TRBD2 (7 bases). The CDR3 sequence is 16 residues long. Trimming removed 7 bases from V and 1 base from J, with 19 bases in between. Germline V CDR1 and CDR2: MNHEY, SMNVEV (reference sequence). CDR3 amino acids: CASNLGGGGVQETQYF. The CDR3 DNA reads as TGTGCCAGCAACCTGGGCGGGGGCGGGGTCCAAGAGACCCAGTACTTC.

This chain links TRBV10-3 with TRBJ2-2; D is unclear. The CDR3 contains 12 residues. Germline CDR1 ENHRY, CDR2 SYGVKD. With 8 bases removed from V and 5 bases from J, the gap between germline ends came to 9 bases. CDR3 bases: TGTGCCATCGGGGTGAGGACCGGGGAGCTGTTTTTT. Translation: CAIGVRTGELFF.

This clone is medium-sized. The rearrangement links TRBV30 to TRBJ1-1; D is ambiguous. The CDR3 sequence is 12 residues long. Germline CDR1 is GTSNPN and CDR2 is SVGIG (reference sequence). V shed 2 bases and J shed 1 base, with 5 bases lying between them. CDR3: CAWSSENTEAFF. The CDR3 coding sequence is TGTGCCTGGAGTTCGGAGAACACTGAAGCTTTCTTT.

This chain connects TRBV13 to TRBJ2-7; 7 bases align to TRBD1. The CDR3 runs to 14 residues. CDR1 and CDR2 from the germline V gene are PRHDT and FYEKMQ (reference sequence). After removal of 7 bases from V and 2 bases from J, the junction contained 8 bases not matched to a gene. The CDR3 coding sequence is TGTGCCAGCAATAGACAGGGTTTCACCTACGAGCAGTACTTC. This codes for CASNRQGFTYEQYF.

The chain couples TRBV27 to TRBJ2-3; 7 bases line up with TRBD2. This CDR3 has 16 amino acids. The junction had 13 bases not matched to a gene; V was cut back by 8 bases and J by 2 bases. Germline V gene sequence: CDR1 MNHEY, CDR2 SMNVEV (reference sequence). The CDR3: CASSLGWGGDTDTQYF. Written as DNA, the CDR3 is TGTGCCAGCTCCCTCGGGTGGGGGGGGGACACAGATACGCAGTATTTT.

A note on this clone: The junction departs from germline at one end; a sequencing error may be responsible. This chain links TRBV7-9 with TRBJ2-3, with 8 bases that match TRBD2. This CDR3 has 15 amino acids. Per germline, CDR1 SEHNR and CDR2 FQNEAQ (reference sequence). DNA for the CDR3: TGTGCCAGCAACTTAGGGACGGGGGGGCCAGATACGCAGTATTTT. This sequence encodes CASNLGTGGPDTQYF.

The chain recombines TRBV7-8 with TRBJ2-2; D might be TRBD1 or TRBD2, each matching 5 bases. There are 16 residues in the CDR3. Germline CDR1 is SGHVS and CDR2 is FQNEAQ. Trimming removed 0 bases from V and 3 bases from J, with 11 bases in between. The CDR3 spells CASSLAGVMYTGELFF. In nucleotides, the CDR3 is TGTGCCAGCAGCTTAGCGGGGGTCATGTACACCGGGGAGCTGTTTTTT.

The gene calls are TRBV11-2 and TRBJ1-2; 9 bases line up with TRBD1. CDR1 is SGHAT and CDR2 is FQNNGV in the germline V gene. V lost 4 bases, J lost 5 bases, and 8 bases stayed unmatched. The CDR3 totals 15 residues. The DNA for the CDR3 is TGTGCCAGCAGCTCACGGGACAGGGTCCCTTATGGCTACACCTTC. Translated, it gives CASSSRDRVPYGYTF.

This chain joins TRBV19 and TRBJ2-7; D is unclear. Trimming cost V 1 base and J 10 bases, with 8 bases left between them. The CDR3 is 11 amino acids. Germline CDR1 LNHDA, CDR2 SQIVND (reference sequence). The CDR3 nucleotides read TGTGCCAGTAGTATAGCTGAGGACCAGTACTTC. Amino acids: CASSIAEDQYF. The complete variable domain, with remaining parts taken from reference TRBV19 and TRBJ2-7, reads DGGITQSPKYLFRKEGQNVTLSCEQNLNHDAMYWYRQDPGQGLRLIYYSQIVNDFQKGDIAEGYSVSREKKESFPLTVTSAQKNPTAFYLCASSIAEDQYFGPGTRLTVT.

In its sample, this clone was seen a few times. The chain recombines TRBV27 with TRBJ2-1; D is possibly TRBD2 (5 bases). V was cut by 9 bases and J by 5 bases, with 20 bases left in between. CDR1 and CDR2 from the germline V gene are MNHEY and SMNVEV (reference sequence). This CDR3 is built from 15 residues. The CDR3 DNA reads TGTGCCAGTCAGCCGGGAAACTCGCTCAACAATGAGCAGTTCTTC. Its protein product is CASQPGNSLNNEQFF.

In this sample, this clone turned up a few times. The chain is built from TRBV11-2 and TRBJ1-6; 7 bases fit TRBD1. This CDR3 contains 15 residues. V was clipped by 1 base and J by 7 bases; unmatched bases: 4. Germline loops: CDR1 SGHAT, CDR2 FQNNGV. Here the CDR3 DNA reads TGTGCCAGCAGCTTAGTTGACAGGGTAAATTCACCCCTCCACTTT. It encodes CASSLVDRVNSPLHF.

This chain links TRBV28 with TRBJ2-7; D remains ambiguous. Germline V CDR1 and CDR2: MDHEN, SYDVKM. V lost 8 bases, J lost 5 bases, and 16 bases lay in between. The CDR3 has 13 amino acids. The CDR3 DNA follows: TGTGCCAGCGCCCTCCTGGGGATCGACGAGCAGTACTTC. This sequence encodes CASALLGIDEQYF. Filled out from reference TRBV28 and TRBJ2-7, the complete variable domain reads DVKVTQSSRYLVKRTGEKVFLECVQDMDHENMFWYRQDPGLGLRLIYFSYDVKMKEKGDIPEGYSVSREKKERFSLILESASTNQTSMYLCASALLGIDEQYFGPGTRLTVT.

The chain recombines TRBV18 with TRBJ1-1; the match to TRBD1 covers 9 bases. The germline gives CDR1 KGHSH, CDR2 LQKENI. The CDR3 consists of 14 residues. V shed 7 bases, J shed 7 bases, and the junction held 10 bases outside the gene matches. This CDR3 reads CASLRTGVYGEAFF. The CDR3 DNA reads TGTGCCAGCTTACGGACAGGGGTGTACGGTGAAGCTTTCTTT.

This chain joins TRBV24-1 and TRBJ1-2, with D unclear. V lost 0 bases, J lost 7 bases, and 8 bases lay in between. This CDR3 spans 13 amino acids. Germline V gives CDR1 KGHDR, CDR2 SFDVKD. The CDR3 sequence: CATSDLFEGGYTF. CDR3 DNA sequence: TGTGCCACCAGTGATTTGTTTGAGGGTGGCTACACCTTC.

This chain links TRBV28 with TRBJ2-3; D gene uncertain. V was trimmed by 2 bases and J by 4 bases, leaving 7 bases between them. This CDR3 is built from 13 residues. Germline V gives CDR1 MDHEN, CDR2 SYDVKM. CDR3 residues: CASSLNGPDTQYF. The CDR3 DNA reads as TGTGCCAGCAGTTTAAACGGCCCAGATACGCAGTATTTT.

The chain couples TRBV5-1 to TRBJ1-1; D remains unclear. The length of the CDR3 is 12 residues. V lost 1 base to trimming and J lost 6 bases, with 7 bases between them. Germline V gene data show CDR1 as SGHRS and CDR2 as YFSETQ. CDR3 region: CASSLFDSEAFF. The CDR3 DNA reads TGCGCCAGCAGCTTGTTCGATTCTGAAGCTTTCTTT. Combining the CDR3 with reference TRBV5-1 and TRBJ1-1 gives the whole variable domain KAGVTQTPRYLIKTRGQQVTLSCSPISGHRSVSWYQQTPGQGLQFLFEYFSETQRNKGNFPGRFSGRQFSNSRSEMNVSTLELGDSALYLCASSLFDSEAFFGQGTRLTVV.

This chain uses TRBV2 with TRBJ2-2, with D unresolved. V was pared by 2 bases and J by 1 base, with 5 bases between. CDR3 length equals 14 residues. The germline CDR1 and CDR2 sequences are SNHLY and FYNNEI. The CDR3 protein is CASSELKNTGELFF. The CDR3, as DNA: TGTGCCAGCAGTGAATTGAAGAACACCGGGGAGCTGTTTTTT.

CDR3 sequence: CASRTDNQPQHF. In DNA, the CDR3 is TGTGCCAGTAGGACTGATAATCAGCCCCAGCATTTT. The chain carries TRBV19 and TRBJ1-5; unclear D gene. Trimming took off 6 bases at V and 4 bases at J, with 7 bases between the two ends. The CDR3 consists of 12 residues. Germline V gene sequence: CDR1 LNHDA, CDR2 SQIVND (reference sequence).